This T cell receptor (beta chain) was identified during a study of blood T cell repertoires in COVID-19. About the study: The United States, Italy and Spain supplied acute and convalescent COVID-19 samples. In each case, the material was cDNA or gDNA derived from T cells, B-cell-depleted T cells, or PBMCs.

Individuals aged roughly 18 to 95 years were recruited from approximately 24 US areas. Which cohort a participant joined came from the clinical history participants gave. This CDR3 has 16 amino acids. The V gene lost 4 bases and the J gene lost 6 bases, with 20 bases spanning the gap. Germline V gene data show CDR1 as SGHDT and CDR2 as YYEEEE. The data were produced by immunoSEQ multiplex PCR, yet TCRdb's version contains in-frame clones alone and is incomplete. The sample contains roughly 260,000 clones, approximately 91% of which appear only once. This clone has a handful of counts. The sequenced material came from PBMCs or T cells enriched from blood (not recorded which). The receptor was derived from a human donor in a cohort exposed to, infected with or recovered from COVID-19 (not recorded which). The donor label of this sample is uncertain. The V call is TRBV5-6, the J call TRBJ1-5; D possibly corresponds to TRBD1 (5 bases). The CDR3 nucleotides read TGTGCCAGCAGCCCGGGGGGGTCCGTAGCCAGTCAGCCCCAGCATTTT. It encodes CASSPGGSVASQPQHF.